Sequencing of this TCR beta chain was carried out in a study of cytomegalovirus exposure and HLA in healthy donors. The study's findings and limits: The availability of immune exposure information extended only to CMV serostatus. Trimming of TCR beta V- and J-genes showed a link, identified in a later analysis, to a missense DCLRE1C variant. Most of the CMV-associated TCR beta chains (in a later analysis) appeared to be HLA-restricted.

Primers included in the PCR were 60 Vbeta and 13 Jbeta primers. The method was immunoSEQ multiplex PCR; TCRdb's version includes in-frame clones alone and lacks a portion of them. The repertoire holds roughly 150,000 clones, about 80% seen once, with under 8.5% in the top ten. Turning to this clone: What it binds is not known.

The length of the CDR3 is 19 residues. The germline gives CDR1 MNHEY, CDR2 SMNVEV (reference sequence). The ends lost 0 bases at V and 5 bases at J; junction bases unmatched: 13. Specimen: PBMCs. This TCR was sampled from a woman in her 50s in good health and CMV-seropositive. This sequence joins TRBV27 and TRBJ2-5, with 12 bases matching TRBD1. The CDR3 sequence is CASSLSVRGQGARAETQYF. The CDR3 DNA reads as TGTGCCAGCAGTTTATCGGTCCGGGGACAGGGGGCCCGGGCGGAGACCCAGTACTTC.